This T cell receptor beta chain emerged from a study of T-cell memory formation after mild COVID-19. Background on the study: TCR clusters largely stayed donor specific.

One entry per CDR3 protein results from TCRdb running MiXCR on the 5' RACE reads. The data show 300,000 to 350,000 distinct CDR3 sequences, over 10% seen once. Study results and limitations: CD4+ contracting clones were mainly CM and EM; CD8+ ones, EMRA. Clones that got smaller from day 15 to 85 had even CD4/CD8, while clones growing later tipped toward CD4+.

CDR1 and CDR2 from the germline V gene are SGHTA and FQGNSA. CDR3 length: 17 amino acids. The V end lost 1 base, the J end lost 4 bases, and 17 bases lay between the germline ends. This clonotype was seen more than once but under ten times. Its antigen is not identified. This receptor was taken from a young man who had mild COVID-19 (a few samples of this study predate the infection). Cell type and time point are not known. V and J are TRBV7-2 and TRBJ1-3; weak D call: TRBD1 (6 bases). The sequencing sample was made of PBMCs or a T cell subset sorted from them (not recorded which). This CDR3 is CASSLGAVSGAGNTIYF. In nucleotides, the CDR3 is TGTGCCAGCAGCTTAGGGGCCGTGTCAGGGGCCGGAAACACCATATATTTT.